This TCR beta chain is drawn from a study of T-cell memory formation after mild COVID-19 (dated by TCRdb to the early 2020s). Turning to the overall study: TCR sequence clusters from the two donors were largely donor specific. In two donors, T-cell clones that expanded and contracted after mild COVID-19 were tracked by sequencing TCRalpha and TCRbeta repertoires over time. Two young, previously healthy adult volunteers made up the cohort, one male and one female. Results and caveats for the whole study, not just this receptor: SARS-CoV-2 specificity of the second-wave clones peaking on day 37 was not confirmed. Contracting CD4+ clones turned up mainly in the CM and EM memory subsets, whereas EMRA was where CD8+ clones were enriched. Only a couple of mild cases were covered by the study, and larger cohorts that include severe cases with pre-infection samples were considered necessary. From day 15 to 85, contracting clones showed balanced CD4/CD8 phenotypes, whereas a second wave of clones that expanded from day 15 to 37 leaned towards CD4+. The detection of some responding clones in pre-infection memory suggests that pre-existing cross-reactive memory T cells joined the SARS-CoV-2 response.

The run used an Illumina NovaSeq 6000. TCRalpha and TCRbeta cDNA libraries were constructed by 5'RACE with constant-segment primers, with sample barcodes and unique molecular identifiers being introduced. Trizol reagent was used to extract RNA from every sample. Library amplification was performed in two PCR steps, and a second sample barcode and Illumina TruSeq adapters were introduced in the second step. Libraries were sequenced on an Illumina NovaSeq with 2 x 150 bp paired-end reads. The paper's data handling went like this. The reads were demultiplexed and collapsed into UMI-guided consensus sequences using migec v1.2.7. With mixcr v2.1.11, UMI consensuses were aligned to TRA and TRB V and J templates and assembled into clonotypes. Expanded or contracted clonotypes were those called significant by both edgeR and NoisET, with noise models trained on biological replicates. For edgeR calls, a false discovery rate-adjusted p below 0.01 and a log2 fold-change threshold of 1 were applied. As an exploratory analysis of dynamics, max-normalized trajectories of the 1000 most abundant clonotypes were examined with PCA combined with hierarchical clustering. Separately sequenced CD4+ and CD8+ repertoires were used to assign the CD4 or CD8 phenotype of responding clones. The public reads were run again by TCRdb, first through fastp at Q25 and then through MiXCR, and only productive beta chains were kept. Under each unique CDR3 protein, matching rows form one entry showing the most common genes and DNA. It is TCRdb's table, rather than the study itself, that gives the V and J calls and clone size. The sample table lists about 400,000 distinct CDR3 sequences, 20% to 30% of them with a count of one. Together, the top ten hold 10% to 15% of the sample.

Ficoll-Paque density gradient centrifugation was the method used to isolate PBMCs. With regard to this clonotype: Its cognate antigen has yet to be identified. Base qualities are missing; no much larger clone stands one base away.

From the cysteine through the phenylalanine, the CDR3 covers 13 amino acids. Just the 39-base CDR3 DNA is kept, in frame starting at base 1. V sheds 4 bases and J sheds 6 bases, leaving 13 bases between their ends. The germline V gene supplies CDR1 SGHTA and CDR2 FQGTGA. The sequence is built from TRBV7-3 and TRBJ2-7; too little of a D gene remains to name it. The source is an adult woman who had mild COVID-19 (a few samples of this study predate the infection). The sample titles of this study are shuffled in the database, so cell type and time point are left out; the donor was told from shared clones. Material: PBMCs or a T cell subset sorted from them (not recorded which). The DNA is as follows: TGTGCCAGCAGCTCCAACAGAGATCGCGAGCAGTACTTC. This translates into CASSSNRDREQYF. With the rest looked up from the reference TRBV7-3 and TRBJ2-7 genes rather than sequenced, the full variable domain is GAGVSQTPSNKVTEKGKYVELRCDPISGHTALYWYRQSLGQGPEFLIYFQGTGAADDSGLPNDRFFAVRPEGSVSTLKIQRTERGDSAVYLCASSSNRDREQYFGPGTRLTVT.